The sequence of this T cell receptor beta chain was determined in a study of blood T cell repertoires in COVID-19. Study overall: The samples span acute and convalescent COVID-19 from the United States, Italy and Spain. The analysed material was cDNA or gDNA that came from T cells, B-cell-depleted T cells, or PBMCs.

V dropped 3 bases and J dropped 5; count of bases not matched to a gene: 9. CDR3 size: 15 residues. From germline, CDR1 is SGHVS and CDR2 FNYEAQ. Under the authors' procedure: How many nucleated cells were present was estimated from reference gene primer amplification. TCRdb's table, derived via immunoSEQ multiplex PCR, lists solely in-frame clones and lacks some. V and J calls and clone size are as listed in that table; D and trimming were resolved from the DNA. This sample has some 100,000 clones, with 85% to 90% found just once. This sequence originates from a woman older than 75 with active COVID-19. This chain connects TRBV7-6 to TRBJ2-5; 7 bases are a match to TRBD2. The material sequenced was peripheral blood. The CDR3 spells CASSFSAGEAETQYF. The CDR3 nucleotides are TGTGCCAGCAGCTTTTCCGCGGGAGAGGCGGAGACCCAGTACTTC.